This TCR beta chain comes out of a study of control samples from healthy donors and cancer patients. From germline, CDR1 is LNHDA and CDR2 SQIVND (reference sequence). CDR3 length: 15 residues. Trimming left V 9 bases short and J 0 bases short, with 16 bases between. Generated by immunoSEQ multiplex PCR, the TCRdb table keeps only in-frame clones and is missing some. The profile shows 120,000 or so clones, 80% to 90% of them singletons. Sequencing was performed on blood. The V call is TRBV19, the J call TRBJ2-3; D may correspond to TRBD1 or TRBD2 (6 bases each). This clonotype was sampled from a man aged 55 to 70 in good health. This CDR3 is CASKSRGPSTDTQYF. Written as DNA, the CDR3 is TGTGCCAGCAAATCACGGGGGCCTAGCACAGATACGCAGTATTTT. The complete variable domain, with remaining parts taken from reference TRBV19 and TRBJ2-3, reads DGGITQSPKYLFRKEGQNVTLSCEQNLNHDAMYWYRQDPGQGLRLIYYSQIVNDFQKGDIAEGYSVSREKKESFPLTVTSAQKNPTAFYLCASKSRGPSTDTQYFGPGTRLTVL.